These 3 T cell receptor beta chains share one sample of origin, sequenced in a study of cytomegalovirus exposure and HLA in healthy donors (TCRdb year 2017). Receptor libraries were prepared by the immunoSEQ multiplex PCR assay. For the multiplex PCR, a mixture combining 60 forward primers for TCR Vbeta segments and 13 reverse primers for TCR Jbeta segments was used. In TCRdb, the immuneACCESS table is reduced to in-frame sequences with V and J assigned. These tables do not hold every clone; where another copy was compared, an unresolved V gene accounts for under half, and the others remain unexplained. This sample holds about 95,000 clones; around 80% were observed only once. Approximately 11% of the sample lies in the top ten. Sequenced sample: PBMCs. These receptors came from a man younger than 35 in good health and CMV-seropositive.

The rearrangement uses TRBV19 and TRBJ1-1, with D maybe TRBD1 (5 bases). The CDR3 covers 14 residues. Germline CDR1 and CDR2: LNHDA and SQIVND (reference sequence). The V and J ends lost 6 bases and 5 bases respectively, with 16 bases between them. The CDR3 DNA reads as TGTGCCAGTAGCACCCAGGGAGGTAGGACTGAAGCTTTCTTT. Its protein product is CASSTQGGRTEAFF.

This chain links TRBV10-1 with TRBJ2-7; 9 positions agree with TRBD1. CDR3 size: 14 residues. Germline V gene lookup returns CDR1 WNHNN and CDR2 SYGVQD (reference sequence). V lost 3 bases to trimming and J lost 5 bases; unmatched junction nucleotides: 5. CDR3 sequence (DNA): TGCGCCAGCAGTGACCGAACAGGGGGCGACGAGCAGTACTTC. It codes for CASSDRTGGDEQYF.

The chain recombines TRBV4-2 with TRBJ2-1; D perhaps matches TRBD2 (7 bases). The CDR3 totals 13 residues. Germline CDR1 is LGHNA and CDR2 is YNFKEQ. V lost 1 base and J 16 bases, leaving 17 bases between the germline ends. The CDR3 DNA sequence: TGTGCCAGCAGCCAAGTTTTGGGCGGGGGCTCCTTCTTC. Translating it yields CASSQVLGGGSFF.